The source of this T cell receptor (beta chain) is a study of shared clonotypes between healthy human individuals. The overall study: Each donor's CD4 naive and CD4 memory cells filled three plates apiece, CD8 naive two, and CD8 memory one.

Profiling relied on immunoSEQ multiplex PCR, and the TCRdb table lists in-frame clones only, not all of them. Seen here are 950,000 to 1,100,000 clones, roughly 70% observed once, and the top ten hold about 1.5%. The sample comprised memory CD4+ T cells sorted from blood. The subset here: CD45RA-negative fraction. The clonotype comes from a man in his late teens or twenties in good health.

CDR3 sequence (DNA): TGCAGCCTTTTGTCCGGTTCCCAAGAGACCCAGTACTTC. Its protein product is CSLLSGSQETQYF. The chain is built from TRBV29-1 and TRBJ2-5; D ambiguous. Trimming removed 8 bases from V and 1 base from J, with 14 bases in between. The V gene's germline CDR1 is SQVTM and CDR2 ANQGSEA. The CDR3 covers 13 residues. Combining the CDR3 with reference TRBV29-1 and TRBJ2-5 gives the whole variable domain SAVISQKPSRDICQRGTSLTIQCQVDSQVTMMFWYRQQPGQSLTLIATANQGSEATYESGFVIDKFPISRPNLTFSTLTVSNMSPEDSSIYLCSLLSGSQETQYFGPGTRLLVL.